The following is a TCR beta chain sequence with its context. Original data processing: How many nucleated cells were present was estimated from reference gene primer amplification. Profiled with immunoSEQ multiplex PCR; TCRdb holds only in-frame clones, not every one. V and J calls and clone size are copied from that table; D and trimming were computed from the DNA. The sample lists about 200,000 clones, around nine tenths seen once, with roughly a sixth in the top ten. CDR1 KGHDR and CDR2 SFDVKD come from the germline V gene. This CDR3 has 18 amino acids. The J segment lost 0 bases and the V segment lost 4 bases, leaving 7 bases of the junction unmatched. Seattle's cohort entered during active infection and was followed longitudinally. These data are taken from a study of blood T cell repertoires in COVID-19. About the study: Samples representing acute and convalescent COVID-19 were sourced from the United States, Italy and Spain. From T cells, B-cell-depleted T cells, or PBMCs came the material, which was cDNA or gDNA.

The receptor's source is a man between 50 and 59 years old with COVID-19, enrolled during active disease. This sequence joins TRBV24-1 and TRBJ2-1; 11 positions match TRBD2. Material: peripheral blood. CDR3 in amino acids: CATSETSGGDISYNEQFF. The DNA of the CDR3 is TGTGCCACCAGTGAAACTAGCGGGGGCGATATCTCCTACAATGAGCAGTTCTTC.